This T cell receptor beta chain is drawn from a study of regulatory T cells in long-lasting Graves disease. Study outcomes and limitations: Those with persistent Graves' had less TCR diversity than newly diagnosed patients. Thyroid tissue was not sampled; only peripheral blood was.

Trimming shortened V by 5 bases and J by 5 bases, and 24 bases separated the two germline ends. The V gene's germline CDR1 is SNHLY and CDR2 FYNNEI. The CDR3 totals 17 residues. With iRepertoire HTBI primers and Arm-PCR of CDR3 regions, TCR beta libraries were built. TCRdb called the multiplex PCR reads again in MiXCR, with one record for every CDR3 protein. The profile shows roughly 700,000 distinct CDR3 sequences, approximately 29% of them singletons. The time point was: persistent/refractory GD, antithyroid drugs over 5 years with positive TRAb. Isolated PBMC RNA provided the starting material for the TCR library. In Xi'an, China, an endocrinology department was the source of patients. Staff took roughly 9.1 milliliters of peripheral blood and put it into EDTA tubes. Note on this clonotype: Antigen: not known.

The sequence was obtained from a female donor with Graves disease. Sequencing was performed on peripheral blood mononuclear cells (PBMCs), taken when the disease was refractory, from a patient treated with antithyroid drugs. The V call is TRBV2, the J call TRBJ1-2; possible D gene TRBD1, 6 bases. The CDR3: CASSYSTPGDQSYGYTF. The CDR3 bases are TGTGCCAGCAGTTACTCGACCCCAGGGGATCAGAGTTATGGCTACACCTTC.